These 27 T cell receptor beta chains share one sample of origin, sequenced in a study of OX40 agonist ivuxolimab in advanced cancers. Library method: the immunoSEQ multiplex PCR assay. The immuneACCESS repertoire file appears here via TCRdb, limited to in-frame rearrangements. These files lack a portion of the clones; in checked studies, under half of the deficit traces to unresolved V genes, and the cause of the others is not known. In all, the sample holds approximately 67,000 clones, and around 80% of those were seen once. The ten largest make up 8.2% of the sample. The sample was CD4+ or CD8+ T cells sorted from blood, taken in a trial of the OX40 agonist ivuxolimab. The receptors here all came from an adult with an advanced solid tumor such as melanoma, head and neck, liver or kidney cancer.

Written as DNA, the CDR3 is TGTGCCAGCAGCGTAGCTGTTAGGACAGATGAAAAACTGTTTTTT. It encodes CASSVAVRTDEKLFF. V gene TRBV9 combines with J gene TRBJ1-4; TRBD1 might be the D (6 bases). Germline CDR1 reads SGDLS; CDR2 reads YYNGEE. With 0 bases removed from V and 6 bases from J, the gap between germline ends came to 12 bases. The CDR3 sequence is 15 residues long.

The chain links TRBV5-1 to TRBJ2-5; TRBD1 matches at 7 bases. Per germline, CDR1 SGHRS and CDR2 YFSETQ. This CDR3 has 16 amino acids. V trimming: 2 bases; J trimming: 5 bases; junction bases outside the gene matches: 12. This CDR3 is CASSFHLTGWRETQYF. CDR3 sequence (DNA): TGCGCCAGCAGCTTCCATTTGACAGGGTGGAGGGAGACCCAGTACTTC.

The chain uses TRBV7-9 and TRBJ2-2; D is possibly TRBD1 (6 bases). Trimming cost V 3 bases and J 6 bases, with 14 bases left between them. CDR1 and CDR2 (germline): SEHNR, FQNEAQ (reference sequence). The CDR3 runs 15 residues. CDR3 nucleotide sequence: TGTGCCAGCAGCTTTCTGCAGGGGCGGCCCGGGGAGCTGTTTTTT. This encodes CASSFLQGRPGELFF. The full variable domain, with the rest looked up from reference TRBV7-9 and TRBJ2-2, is DTGVSQNPRHKITKRGQNVTFRCDPISEHNRLYWYRQTLGQGPEFLTYFQNEAQLEKSRLLSDRFSAERPKGSFSTLEIQRTEQGDSAMYLCASSFLQGRPGELFFGEGSRLTVL.

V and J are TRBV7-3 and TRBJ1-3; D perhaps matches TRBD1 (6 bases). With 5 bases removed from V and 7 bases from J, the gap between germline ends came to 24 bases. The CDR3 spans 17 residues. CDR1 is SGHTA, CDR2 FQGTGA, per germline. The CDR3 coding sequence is TGTGCCAGCAGCATCCCCCGGGACACTATGCAACTCAACACCATATATTTT. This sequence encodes CASSIPRDTMQLNTIYF.

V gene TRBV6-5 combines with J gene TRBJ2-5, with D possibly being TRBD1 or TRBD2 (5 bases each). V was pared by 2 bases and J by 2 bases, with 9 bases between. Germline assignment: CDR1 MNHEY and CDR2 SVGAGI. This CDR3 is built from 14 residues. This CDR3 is CASSYGGIQETQYF. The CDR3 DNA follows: TGTGCCAGCAGTTACGGGGGTATTCAAGAGACCCAGTACTTC.

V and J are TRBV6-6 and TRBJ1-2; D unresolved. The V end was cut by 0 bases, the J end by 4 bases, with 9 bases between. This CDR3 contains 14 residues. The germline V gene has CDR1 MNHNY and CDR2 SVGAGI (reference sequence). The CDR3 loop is CASSYSPSGYGYTF. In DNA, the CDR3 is TGTGCCAGCAGTTACTCCCCCTCGGGCTATGGCTACACCTTC.

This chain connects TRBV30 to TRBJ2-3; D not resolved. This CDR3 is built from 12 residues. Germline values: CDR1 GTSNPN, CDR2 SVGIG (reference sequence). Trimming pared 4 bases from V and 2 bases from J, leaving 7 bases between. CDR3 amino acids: CAWTASTDTQYF. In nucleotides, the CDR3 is TGTGCCTGGACTGCTTCCACAGATACGCAGTATTTT.

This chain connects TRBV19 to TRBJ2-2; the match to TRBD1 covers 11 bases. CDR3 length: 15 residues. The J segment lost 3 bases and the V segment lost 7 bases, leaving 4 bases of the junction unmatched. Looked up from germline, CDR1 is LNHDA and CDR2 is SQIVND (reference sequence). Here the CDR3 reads CASMWTGGDTGELFF. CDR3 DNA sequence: TGTGCCAGTATGTGGACAGGGGGCGACACCGGGGAGCTGTTTTTT.

CDR3 protein: CASSPTGYSEAFF. The CDR3 region has the DNA TGTGCCAGCAGCCCGACAGGGTATTCTGAAGCTTTCTTT. The chain employs TRBV5-6 and TRBJ1-1, with TRBD1 identical over 7 bases. The CDR3 is 13 amino acids. From germline, CDR1 is SGHDT and CDR2 YYEEEE. Losses at the gene ends were 4 bases for V and 6 bases for J; bases not matched to a gene: 6.

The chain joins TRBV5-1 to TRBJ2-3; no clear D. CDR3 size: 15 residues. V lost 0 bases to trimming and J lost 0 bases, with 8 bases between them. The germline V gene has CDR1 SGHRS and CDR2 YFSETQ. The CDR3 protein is CASSLGYTSTDTQYF. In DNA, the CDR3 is TGCGCCAGCAGCTTGGGCTACACTAGCACAGATACGCAGTATTTT.

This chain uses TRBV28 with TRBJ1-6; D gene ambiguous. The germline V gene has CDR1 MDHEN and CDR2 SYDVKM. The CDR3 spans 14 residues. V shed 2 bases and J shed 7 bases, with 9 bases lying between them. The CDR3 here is CASSLEGWNSPLHF. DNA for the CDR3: TGTGCCAGCAGTTTAGAGGGCTGGAATTCACCCCTCCACTTT.

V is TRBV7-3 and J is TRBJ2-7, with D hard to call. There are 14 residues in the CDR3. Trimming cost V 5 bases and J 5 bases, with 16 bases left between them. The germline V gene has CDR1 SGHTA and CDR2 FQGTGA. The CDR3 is CASSRELPRHEQYV. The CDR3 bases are TGTGCCAGCAGCCGCGAGCTCCCTAGGCACGAGCAGTACGTC.

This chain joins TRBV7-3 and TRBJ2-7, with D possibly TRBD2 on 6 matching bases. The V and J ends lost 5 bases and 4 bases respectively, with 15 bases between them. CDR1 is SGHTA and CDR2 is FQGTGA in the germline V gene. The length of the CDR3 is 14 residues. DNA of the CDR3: TGTGCCAGCAGCCCAGGGAGGACGAGATACGAGCAGTACTTC. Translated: CASSPGRTRYEQYF. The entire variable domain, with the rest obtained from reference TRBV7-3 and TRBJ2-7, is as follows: GAGVSQTPSNKVTEKGKYVELRCDPISGHTALYWYRQSLGQGPEFLIYFQGTGAADDSGLPNDRFFAVRPEGSVSTLKIQRTERGDSAVYLCASSPGRTRYEQYFGPGTRLTVT.

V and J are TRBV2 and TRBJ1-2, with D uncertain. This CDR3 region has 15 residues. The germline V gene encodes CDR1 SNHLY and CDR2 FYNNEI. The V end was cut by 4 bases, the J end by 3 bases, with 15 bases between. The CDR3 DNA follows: TGTGCCAGCAGTGTTTTGCGGCTAAGTGACTATGGCTACACCTTC. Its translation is CASSVLRLSDYGYTF.

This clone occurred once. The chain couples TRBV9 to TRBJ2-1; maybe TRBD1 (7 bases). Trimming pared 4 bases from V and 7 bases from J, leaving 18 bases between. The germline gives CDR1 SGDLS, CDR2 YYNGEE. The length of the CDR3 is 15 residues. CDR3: CASSRGGGMDNEQFF. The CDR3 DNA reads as TGTGCCAGCAGCAGAGGGGGCGGGATGGATAATGAGCAGTTCTTC.

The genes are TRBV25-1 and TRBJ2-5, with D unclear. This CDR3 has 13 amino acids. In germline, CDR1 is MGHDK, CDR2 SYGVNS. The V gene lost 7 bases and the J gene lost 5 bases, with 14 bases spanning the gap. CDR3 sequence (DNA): TGTGCCAGCACCCCCCGAGGAGCTGAGACCCAGTACTTC. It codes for CASTPRGAETQYF.

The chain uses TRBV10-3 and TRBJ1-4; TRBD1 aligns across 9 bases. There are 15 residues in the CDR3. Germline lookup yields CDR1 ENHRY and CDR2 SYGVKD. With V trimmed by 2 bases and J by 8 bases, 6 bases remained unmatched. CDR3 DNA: TGTGCCATCAGTGAGGAGGGACAGGGAAGGGAAAAACTGTTTTTT. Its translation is CAISEEGQGREKLFF.

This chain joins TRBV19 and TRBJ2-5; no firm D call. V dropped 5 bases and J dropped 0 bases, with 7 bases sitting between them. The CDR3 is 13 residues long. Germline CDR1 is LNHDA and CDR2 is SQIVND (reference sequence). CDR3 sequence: CASSPLYQETQYF. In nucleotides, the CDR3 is TGTGCCAGTAGTCCATTGTACCAAGAGACCCAGTACTTC.

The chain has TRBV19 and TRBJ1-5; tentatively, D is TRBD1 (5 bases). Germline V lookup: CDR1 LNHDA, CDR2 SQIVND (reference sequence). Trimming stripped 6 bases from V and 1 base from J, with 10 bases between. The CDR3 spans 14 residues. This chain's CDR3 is CASSLGGSNQPQHF. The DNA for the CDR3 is TGTGCCAGTAGCTTGGGGGGGAGCAATCAGCCCCAGCATTTT.

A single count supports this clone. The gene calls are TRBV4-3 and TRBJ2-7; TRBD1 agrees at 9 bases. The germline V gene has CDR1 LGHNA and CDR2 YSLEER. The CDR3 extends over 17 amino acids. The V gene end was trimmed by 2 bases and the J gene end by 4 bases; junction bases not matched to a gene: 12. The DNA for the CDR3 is TGCGCCAGCAGCCAATACTTTGCCGGGACAGGGCAATACGAGCAGTACTTC. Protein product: CASSQYFAGTGQYEQYF.

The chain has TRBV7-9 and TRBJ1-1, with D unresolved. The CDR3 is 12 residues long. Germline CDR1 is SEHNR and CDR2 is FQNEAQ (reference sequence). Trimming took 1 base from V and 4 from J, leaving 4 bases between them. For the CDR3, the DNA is TGTGCCAGCAGCTTAGAATCCACTGAAGCTTTCTTT. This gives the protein CASSLESTEAFF.

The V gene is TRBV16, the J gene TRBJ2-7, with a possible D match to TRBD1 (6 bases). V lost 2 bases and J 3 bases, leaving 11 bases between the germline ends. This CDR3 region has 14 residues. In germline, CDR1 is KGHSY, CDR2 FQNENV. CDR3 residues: CASSQADRIYEQYF. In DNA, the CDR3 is TGTGCCAGCAGCCAAGCGGACAGAATCTACGAGCAGTACTTC.

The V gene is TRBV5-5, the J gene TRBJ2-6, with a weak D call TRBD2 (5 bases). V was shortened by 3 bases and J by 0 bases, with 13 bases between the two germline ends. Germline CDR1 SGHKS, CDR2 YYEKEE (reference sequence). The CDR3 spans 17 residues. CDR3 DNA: TGTGCCAGCAGCTCCCGGGAAAGTCACTCTGGGGCCAACGTCCTGACTTTC. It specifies CASSSRESHSGANVLTF. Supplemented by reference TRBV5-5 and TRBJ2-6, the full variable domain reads DAGVTQSPTHLIKTRGQQVTLRCSPISGHKSVSWYQQVLGQGPQFIFQYYEKEERGRGNFPDRFSARQFPNYSSELNVNALLLGDSALYLCASSSRESHSGANVLTFGAGSRLTVL.

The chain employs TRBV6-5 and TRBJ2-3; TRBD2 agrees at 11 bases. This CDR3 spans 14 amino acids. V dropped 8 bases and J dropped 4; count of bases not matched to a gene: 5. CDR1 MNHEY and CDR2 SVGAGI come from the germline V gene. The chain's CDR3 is CASVGTSGPDTQYF. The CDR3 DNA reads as TGTGCCAGCGTCGGGACTAGCGGTCCAGATACGCAGTATTTT.

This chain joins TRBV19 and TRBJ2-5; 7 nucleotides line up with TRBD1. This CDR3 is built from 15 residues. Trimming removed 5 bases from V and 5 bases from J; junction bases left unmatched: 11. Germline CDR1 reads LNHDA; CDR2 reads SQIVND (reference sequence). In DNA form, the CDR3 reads TGTGCCAGTAGTTTTCGGACAGGCTGGAGGGAGACCCAGTACTTC. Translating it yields CASSFRTGWRETQYF.

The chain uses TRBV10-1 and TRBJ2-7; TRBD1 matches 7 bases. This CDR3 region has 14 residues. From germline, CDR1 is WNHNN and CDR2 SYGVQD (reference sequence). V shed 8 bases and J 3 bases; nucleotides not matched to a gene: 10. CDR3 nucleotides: TGCGCCAGCGCCCCAGGGACAGTATGCTACGAGCAGTACTTC. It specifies CASAPGTVCYEQYF.

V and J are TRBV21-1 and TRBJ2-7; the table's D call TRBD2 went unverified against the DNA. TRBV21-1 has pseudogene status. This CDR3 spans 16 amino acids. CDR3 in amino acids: CASSKDLDSGSGEQYF. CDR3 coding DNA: TGTGCCAGCAGCAAAGATTTAGATAGCGGGAGTGGGGAGCAGTACTTC.